The 11 T cell receptor beta chains presented below share a single source sample, sequenced in a study of T-cell reconstitution after alpha-beta-depleted transplantation in children. Researchers prepared the TCRbeta library using unique molecular identifiers, the study reports. TCRdb passed the PCR reads through MiXCR, listing each CDR3 protein once. The sample lists about 640,000 distinct CDR3 sequences, over 10% occurring once. The sample consisted of PBMCs, mostly from graft donor cells, taken 360 days after TCRalphabeta/CD19-depleted stem cell transplant. All receptors derive from a male patient aged 10 to 17 who had a stem cell transplant for acute myeloid leukemia, so the T cells may come from the graft donor.

This chain links TRBV15 with TRBJ2-1, with 7 bases fitting TRBD2. Per the germline V gene, CDR1 is LNHNV and CDR2 is YYDKDF (reference sequence). The CDR3 extends over 15 amino acids. Trimming at V came to 0 bases and at J to 12 bases, leaving 11 bases not matched to a gene. This chain's CDR3 is CATSRELVLWGGQFF. CDR3 DNA: TGTGCCACCAGCAGAGAATTAGTGTTGTGGGGGGGGCAGTTCTTC. The full variable domain, in which reference TRBV15 and TRBJ2-1 provide the parts outside the CDR3, is DAMVIQNPRYQVTQFGKPVTLSCSQTLNHNVMYWYQQKSSQAPKLLFHYYDKDFNNEADTPDNFQSRRPNTSFCFLDIRSPGLGDTAMYLCATSRELVLWGGQFFGPGTRLTVL.

Ten or more counts support this clonotype. The V gene is TRBV15, the J gene TRBJ2-2, with TRBD2 matching 12 bases. V lost 2 bases, J lost 4 bases, and 17 bases stayed unmatched. Germline CDR1 reads LNHNV; CDR2 reads YYDKDF (reference sequence). This CDR3 has 21 amino acids. The DNA of the CDR3 is TGTGCCACCAGCAGACCTCGTAGGCTTCCTTCTAGCGGGAGGGCCACCGGGGAGCTGTTTTTT. The encoded protein is CATSRPRRLPSSGRATGELFF.

This clonotype has just a few counts. The CDR3 region is CASSQSHNSYEQYF. The CDR3 coding sequence is TGTGCCAGCAGCCAAAGTCACAACTCCTACGAGCAGTACTTC. The rearrangement uses TRBV7-2 and TRBJ2-7, with D unclear. The CDR3 is 14 amino acids. V was pared by 5 bases and J by 0 bases, with 11 bases between. Germline V gene sequence: CDR1 SGHTA, CDR2 FQGNSA.

This clonotype appeared many times. J is TRBJ2-1 and V is TRBV10-3; perhaps D is TRBD1 or TRBD2 (5 bases each). CDR3 length: 12 amino acids. Germline loops: CDR1 ENHRY, CDR2 SYGVKD. The V gene lost 4 bases and the J gene lost 5 bases, with 6 bases spanning the gap. The CDR3 nucleotides are TGTGCCATCAGTGTGGGGGACAATGAGCAGTTCTTC. It translates to CAISVGDNEQFF.

The chain employs TRBV6-5 and TRBJ2-7; D possibly corresponds to TRBD1 (5 bases). The CDR3 is made up of 14 amino acids. Trimming removed 2 bases at V and 5 bases at J, with 13 bases between. Germline V gene data show CDR1 as MNHEY and CDR2 as SVGAGI. The CDR3 coding sequence is TGTGCCAGCAGTTACCCGCAGGGCTGGGACGAGCAGTACTTC. Encoded protein: CASSYPQGWDEQYF.

This clonotype came up many times. The rearrangement uses TRBV11-2 and TRBJ2-3, with D tentatively TRBD2 (5 bases). Germline V lookup: CDR1 SGHAT, CDR2 FQNNGV. This CDR3 region has 18 residues. Between the trimmed V and J ends, which lost 0 bases and 1 base, there was a span of 17 bases. This CDR3 reads CASSLEDIDYYRTDTQYF. The DNA for the CDR3 is TGTGCCAGCAGCTTAGAAGATATAGACTATTACCGCACAGATACGCAGTATTTT.

This clonotype has just a few counts. The chain recombines TRBV20-1 with TRBJ1-2; TRBD1 matches 8 bases. Per the germline V gene, CDR1 is DFQATT and CDR2 is SNEGSKA (reference sequence). J lost 4 bases, V lost 3 bases, and 7 bases had no gene match. This CDR3 has 14 amino acids. CDR3 bases: TGCAGTGCTAGTGCAGGGGGCGCGAGCTATGGCTACACCTTC. This encodes CSASAGGASYGYTF.

This clonotype was seen many times. This chain links TRBV7-9 with TRBJ2-7; D is undetermined. Germline-derived CDR1 and CDR2 are SEHNR and FQNEAQ (reference sequence). The CDR3 runs to 14 residues. The V gene lost 0 bases and the J gene lost 9 bases, with 15 bases spanning the gap. The CDR3 DNA reads TGTGCCAGCAGCTTAGCGCAATCCAGGTCTTCGCAGTACTTC. Encoded protein: CASSLAQSRSSQYF.

The chain joins TRBV12-3 or TRBV12-4 to TRBJ2-5, with TRBD2 matching over 9 bases. This CDR3 is built from 16 residues. The ends lost 3 bases at V and 5 bases at J; junction bases unmatched: 10. Written as DNA, the CDR3 is TGTGCCAGCAGTTTTTCTCTGCGGGAGGGCCGGGAGACCCAGTACTTC. Translation gives CASSFSLREGRETQYF.

This clonotype was seen more than once but under ten times. This sequence joins TRBV10-3 and TRBJ1-1; D is perhaps TRBD1 (6 bases). Germline lookup yields CDR1 ENHRY and CDR2 SYGVKD. Trimming shortened V by 0 bases and J by 3 bases, and 17 bases separated the two germline ends. The CDR3 totals 17 residues. The CDR3: CAISESITGMRDTEAFF. The CDR3 nucleotides are TGTGCCATCAGTGAGTCGATAACAGGGATGAGGGACACTGAAGCTTTCTTT.

This clonotype has ten or more counts. The rearrangement uses TRBV20-1 and TRBJ2-1; D remains unclear. V lost 4 bases and J 9 bases, leaving 22 bases between the germline ends. Germline CDR1 DFQATT, CDR2 SNEGSKA (reference sequence). There are 15 residues in the CDR3. CDR3 loop: CSATPLGLVSGEQFF. As DNA, the CDR3 is TGCAGTGCTACCCCCCTAGGGCTAGTGTCAGGTGAGCAGTTCTTC.